Below, 26 T cell receptor beta chains from the same sample are listed, as sequenced in a study of blood T cell repertoires in COVID-19. Assay used: immunoSEQ multiplex PCR; TCRdb lists only in-frame clones, some missing. The table records roughly 250,000 clones, roughly 88% of them present only once. Sequencing was done on a sample of PBMCs or T cells enriched from blood (not recorded which). These receptors were taken from a woman aged 30 to 39 who had recovered from COVID-19.

The chain links TRBV2 to TRBJ1-1; D perhaps matches TRBD1 (6 bases). V shed 6 bases and J shed 1 base, with 12 bases lying between them. Germline assignment: CDR1 SNHLY and CDR2 FYNNEI. This CDR3 spans 14 amino acids. DNA for the CDR3: TGTGCCAGCAGGAGGGGGGGTGGGAACACTGAAGCTTTCTTT. Its translation: CASRRGGGNTEAFF.

The CDR3 spells CASNTGFDSYGYTF. CDR3 DNA: TGTGCCAGCAACACCGGTTTTGACAGCTATGGCTACACCTTC. The chain combines TRBV6-5 with TRBJ1-2, with D possibly matching TRBD1 (5 bases). Trimming removed 7 bases from V and 4 bases from J, with 16 bases in between. Germline V gene sequence: CDR1 MNHEY, CDR2 SVGAGI. The CDR3 runs 14 residues.

CDR3 in amino acids: CATSRTSGGVPTDTQYF. The CDR3 bases are TGTGCCACCAGCCGGACTAGCGGGGGGGTCCCCACAGATACGCAGTATTTT. V usage is TRBV15 and J usage is TRBJ2-3, with TRBD2 identical over 15 bases. Germline assignment: CDR1 LNHNV and CDR2 YYDKDF (reference sequence). V gave up 5 bases and J gave up 2 bases; unmatched junction bases: 5. The CDR3 totals 17 residues. The full variable domain, with the rest looked up from reference TRBV15 and TRBJ2-3, is DAMVIQNPRYQVTQFGKPVTLSCSQTLNHNVMYWYQQKSSQAPKLLFHYYDKDFNNEADTPDNFQSRRPNTSFCFLDIRSPGLGDTAMYLCATSRTSGGVPTDTQYFGPGTRLTVL.

The rearrangement joins TRBV19 to TRBJ1-1, with 9 nucleotides matching TRBD1. Germline CDR1 is LNHDA and CDR2 is SQIVND (reference sequence). V was clipped by 4 bases and J by 1 base; unmatched bases: 4. The CDR3 is made up of 15 amino acids. The CDR3 here is CASSNRGRKNTEAFF. Here the CDR3 DNA reads TGTGCCAGTAGTAACAGGGGGCGAAAGAACACTGAAGCTTTCTTT.

Only one count was recorded for this clone. The rearrangement joins TRBV5-1 to TRBJ2-1; 10 bases match TRBD1. V was pared by 4 bases and J by 1 base, with 2 bases of the junction left unmatched. Germline V lookup: CDR1 SGHRS, CDR2 YFSETQ. The CDR3 consists of 15 residues. The CDR3 DNA follows: TGCGCCAGCAGCATGGACAGGGGGTCCTACAATGAGCAGTTCTTC. Protein sequence: CASSMDRGSYNEQFF.

DNA of the CDR3: TGTGCCAGCAGCGGCGGGAGAGCCTACGAGCAGTACTTC. This gives the protein CASSGGRAYEQYF. The chain joins TRBV7-3 to TRBJ2-7; 7 bases line up with TRBD2. This CDR3 has 13 residues. V dropped 5 bases and J dropped 2; count of bases not matched to a gene: 3. Germline CDR1 reads SGHTA; CDR2 reads FQGTGA.

The rearrangement links TRBV9 to TRBJ1-2; D not resolved. Germline V gene lookup returns CDR1 SGDLS and CDR2 YYNGEE. This CDR3 has 12 residues. V lost 4 bases, J lost 14 bases, and 18 bases lay in between. The CDR3, as DNA: TGTGCCAGCAGCCTCAATGCGAATCCATTAACCTTC. Amino acids: CASSLNANPLTF.

As regards this clone: Mismatch with germline at one junction end may stem from a read error. The J gene is TRBJ2-3, the V gene TRBV10-1, with TRBD2 matching over 11 bases. Per the germline V gene, CDR1 is WNHNN and CDR2 is SYGVQD (reference sequence). This CDR3 comprises 14 residues. The CDR3 region is CASSIEVSSGRLHF. The DNA for the CDR3 is TGCGCCAGCAGTATCGAAGTCTCTAGCGGGAGGTTACATTTT.

The chain joins TRBV29-1 to TRBJ1-6; the D gene is possibly TRBD1 (5 bases). V was pared by 0 bases and J by 8 bases, with 17 bases between. CDR1 and CDR2 (germline): SQVTM, ANQGSEA. CDR3 size: 16 residues. CDR3 coding DNA: TGCAGCGTTGAAGACCCTGACAGACGTGGGGATTCACCCCTCCACTTT. Protein product: CSVEDPDRRGDSPLHF. Filled out from reference TRBV29-1 and TRBJ1-6, the complete variable domain reads SAVISQKPSRDICQRGTSLTIQCQVDSQVTMMFWYRQQPGQSLTLIATANQGSEATYESGFVIDKFPISRPNLTFSTLTVSNMSPEDSSIYLCSVEDPDRRGDSPLHFGNGTRLTVT.

The V and J genes are TRBV14 and TRBJ2-1; 7 bases match TRBD2. The CDR3 runs to 14 residues. Germline loops: CDR1 SGHDN, CDR2 FVKESK. V lost 1 base and J lost 7; bases outside the gene matches: 4. CDR3 residues: CASSQGSGPNEQFF. The DNA for the CDR3 is TGTGCCAGCAGCCAAGGTAGCGGGCCGAATGAGCAGTTCTTC. The complete variable domain, with remaining parts taken from reference TRBV14 and TRBJ2-1, reads EAGVTQFPSHSVIEKGQTVTLRCDPISGHDNLYWYRRVMGKEIKFLLHFVKESKQDESGMPNNRFLAERTGGTYSTLKVQPAELEDSGVYFCASSQGSGPNEQFFGPGTRLTVL.

This chain connects TRBV11-2 to TRBJ1-3, with unresolved D. The germline V gene encodes CDR1 SGHAT and CDR2 FQNNGV. This CDR3 has 13 amino acids. Trimming took off 0 bases at V and 8 bases at J, with 8 bases between the two ends. The CDR3 reads CASSLEVIDTIYF. Written as DNA, the CDR3 is TGTGCCAGCAGCTTAGAGGTTATAGACACCATATATTTT.

This clone turned up a few times. V is TRBV6-4 and J is TRBJ2-7, with 8 bases fitting TRBD1. Trimming at V came to 4 bases and at J to 3 bases, leaving 2 bases not matched to a gene. Germline V gene lookup returns CDR1 MRHNA and CDR2 SNTAGT. CDR3 length: 13 amino acids. For the CDR3, the DNA is TGTGCCAGCAGTGTAACAGGGGGCTACGAGCAGTACTTC. This sequence encodes CASSVTGGYEQYF.

The chain joins TRBV19 to TRBJ1-2, with 8 nucleotides matching TRBD1. Germline V gene lookup returns CDR1 LNHDA and CDR2 SQIVND (reference sequence). Trimming took 4 bases from V and 8 from J; bases not matched to a gene: 6. This CDR3 spans 13 amino acids. CDR3 region: CASSTSGGSGYTF. Here the CDR3 DNA reads TGTGCCAGTAGTACCTCAGGGGGCTCGGGCTACACCTTC. Full variable domain (remainder filled in from reference TRBV19 and TRBJ1-2): DGGITQSPKYLFRKEGQNVTLSCEQNLNHDAMYWYRQDPGQGLRLIYYSQIVNDFQKGDIAEGYSVSREKKESFPLTVTSAQKNPTAFYLCASSTSGGSGYTFGSGTRLTVV.

The chain uses TRBV7-9 and TRBJ1-5; 11 bases are shared with TRBD1. In germline, CDR1 is SEHNR, CDR2 FQNEAQ (reference sequence). This CDR3 comprises 15 residues. Germline trimming cut 5 bases from V and 4 bases from J; bases unmatched to any gene: 4. DNA of the CDR3: TGTGCCAGCAGCGCCGGGACAGGGGGTAATCAGCCCCAGCATTTT. Translating gives CASSAGTGGNQPQHF.

This chain's CDR3 is CASSLPDRNTYEQYF. CDR3 nucleotides: TGTGCCAGCAGCTTACCCGACAGAAACACCTACGAGCAGTACTTC. The V and J genes are TRBV7-9 and TRBJ2-7; possibly TRBD1 for D (5 bases). Germline-derived CDR1 and CDR2 are SEHNR and FQNEAQ (reference sequence). Trimming shortened V by 2 bases and J by 2 bases, and 13 bases separated the two germline ends. CDR3 length equals 15 residues.

The rearrangement uses TRBV2 and TRBJ1-4; D might be TRBD1 (6 bases). The V and J ends lost 6 bases and 14 bases respectively, with 22 bases between them. Germline V gene data show CDR1 as SNHLY and CDR2 as FYNNEI. The CDR3 totals 14 residues. The CDR3 loop reads CASRADSRIKRLFF. The CDR3 bases are TGTGCCAGCAGGGCGGACAGCCGAATAAAGCGCCTGTTTTTT.

The J gene is TRBJ1-1, the V gene TRBV19, with D perhaps matching TRBD1 (6 bases). The CDR3 contains 14 residues. V gave up 3 bases and J gave up 4 bases, with 12 bases separating them. Germline CDR1 reads LNHDA; CDR2 reads SQIVND (reference sequence). CDR3 region: CASSIVTGPTEAFF. In DNA, the CDR3 is TGTGCCAGTAGTATTGTGACAGGCCCCACTGAAGCTTTCTTT.

The chain links TRBV19 to TRBJ1-1; D uncertain. V shed 4 bases and J shed 6 bases, with 9 bases lying between them. In germline, CDR1 is LNHDA, CDR2 SQIVND (reference sequence). This CDR3 contains 12 residues. CDR3 coding DNA: TGTGCCAGTAGTACGGGATTCTCTGAAGCTTTCTTT. It codes for CASSTGFSEAFF.

The chain is built from TRBV25-1 and TRBJ1-5, with no clear D. Germline assignment: CDR1 MGHDK and CDR2 SYGVNS. The CDR3 is made up of 13 amino acids. The V and J ends lost 6 bases and 4 bases respectively, with 10 bases between them. CDR3 sequence (DNA): TGTGCCAGCAGGGCGGGGATAAATCAGCCCCAGCATTTT. Its protein is CASRAGINQPQHF. Complete variable domain (other parts from reference TRBV25-1 and TRBJ1-5): EADIYQTPRYLVIGTGKKITLECSQTMGHDKMYWYQQDPGMELHLIHYSYGVNSTEKGDLSSESTVSRIRTEHFPLTLESARPSHTSQYLCASRAGINQPQHFGDGTRLSIL.

The V gene is TRBV27, the J gene TRBJ1-1, with D possibly matching TRBD1 (6 bases). The ends were cut back, 6 bases at V and 1 base at J, with 15 bases in the middle. Germline CDR1 and CDR2: MNHEY and SMNVEV (reference sequence). This CDR3 comprises 15 residues. CDR3 in amino acids: CASRYRDLGNTEAFF. CDR3 DNA sequence: TGTGCCAGCAGATACAGGGATTTGGGGAACACTGAAGCTTTCTTT.

The chain couples TRBV11-3 to TRBJ2-7; possible D gene TRBD1, 6 bases. The CDR3 totals 13 residues. The germline V and J ends were trimmed by 5 bases and 6 bases, with 14 bases remaining between them. In germline, CDR1 is SGHNT, CDR2 YENEEA. The CDR3 bases are TGTGCCAGCAGCCCCACGACAGGAGTCGAGCAGTACTTC. Encoded protein: CASSPTTGVEQYF.

V and J are TRBV25-1 and TRBJ2-5; D call uncertain. From germline, CDR1 is MGHDK and CDR2 SYGVNS. The CDR3 is 15 residues long. Deletions cut 2 bases from V and 5 bases from J, with 15 bases between. CDR3 loop: CASSEKTSPRETQYF. The CDR3 DNA is TGTGCCAGCAGTGAAAAGACAAGCCCAAGGGAGACCCAGTACTTC.

V is TRBV6-5 and J is TRBJ2-7; 11 bases fit TRBD1. Germline V lookup: CDR1 MNHEY, CDR2 SVGAGI. CDR3 length: 14 amino acids. The junction had 8 bases not matched to a gene; V was cut back by 8 bases and J by 5 bases. The CDR3 region is CASFLGQGADEQYF. The CDR3, as DNA: TGTGCCAGCTTCCTAGGACAGGGGGCTGACGAGCAGTACTTC.

This clone has just one count. V gene TRBV5-1 combines with J gene TRBJ2-1, with 7 nucleotides matching TRBD1. This CDR3 comprises 16 residues. The J segment lost 0 bases and the V segment lost 0 bases, leaving 3 bases of the junction unmatched. Germline CDR1 is SGHRS and CDR2 is YFSETQ. The CDR3 coding sequence is TGCGCCAGCAGCTTGGCAGGGACAGTCTCCTACAATGAGCAGTTCTTC. Translation gives CASSLAGTVSYNEQFF.

The J gene is TRBJ1-2, the V gene TRBV29-1; D possibly corresponds to TRBD1 (6 bases). This CDR3 has 13 residues. V lost 3 bases, J lost 4 bases, and 12 bases lay in between. Germline values: CDR1 SQVTM, CDR2 ANQGSEA. Written as DNA, the CDR3 is TGCAGCGTTGATAACAGGGCGGGCTATGGCTACACCTTC. Amino acids: CSVDNRAGYGYTF.

The V call is TRBV19, the J call TRBJ1-1; D is possibly TRBD1 (5 bases). Germline values: CDR1 LNHDA, CDR2 SQIVND (reference sequence). This CDR3 has 14 residues. The V and J ends lost 7 bases and 1 base respectively, with 13 bases between them. The CDR3 DNA follows: TGTGCCAGTACCGACAGCAATTGGAACACTGAAGCTTTCTTT. It yields the protein CASTDSNWNTEAFF.